The T cell receptor beta chain described here comes from a study of CD8+CD57+ T cells in acquired aplastic anemia. Study background: DNA from sorted CD4+ and CD8+ cells averaged roughly 3.2 ug.

Germline V CDR1 and CDR2: MNHEY, SMNVEV (reference sequence). J was trimmed by 4 bases and V by 7 bases; bases with no gene match: 3. The CDR3 loop spans 13 amino acids. This clonotype was counted at least ten times. The antigen remains undetermined. Overall study results and limits: Patients and controls were not found to differ significantly in CD8+ Simpson's diversity. About 28 sequences, all CD8+ CDR3, were shared between patients and controls.

CDR3 and TCR beta VDJ profiling relied on genomic DNA as the template. TCRdb reanalysed the reads using MiXCR and keeps one entry per CDR3 protein. This sample yields 250,000 to 300,000 distinct CDR3 sequences, of which around 60% are seen a single time; approximately 8.2% belongs to the top ten. V usage is TRBV27 and J usage is TRBJ2-7; 11 bases are a match to TRBD2. This clonotype originated in a human donor with severe aplastic anemia or a healthy control (not recorded which). The sequencing input was sorted CD4+, CD8+, or CD8+CD57+ T cells (not recorded which) from PBMCs. CDR3 sequence: CASKASGGYEQYF. The CDR3 DNA sequence: TGTGCCAGCAAGGCTAGCGGGGGGTACGAGCAGTACTTC.